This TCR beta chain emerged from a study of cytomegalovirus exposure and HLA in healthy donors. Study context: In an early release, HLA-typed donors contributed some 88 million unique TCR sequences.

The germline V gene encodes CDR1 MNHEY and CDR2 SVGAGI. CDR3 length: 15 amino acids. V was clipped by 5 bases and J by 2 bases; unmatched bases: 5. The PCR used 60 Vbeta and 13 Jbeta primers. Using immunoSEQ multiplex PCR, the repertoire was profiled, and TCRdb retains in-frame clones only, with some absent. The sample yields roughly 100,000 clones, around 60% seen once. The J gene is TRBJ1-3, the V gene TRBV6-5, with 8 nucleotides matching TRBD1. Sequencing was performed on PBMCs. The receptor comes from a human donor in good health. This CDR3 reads CASSIQGAAGNTIYF. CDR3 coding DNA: TGTGCCAGCAGTATCCAGGGGGCGGCTGGAAACACCATATATTTT.